This T cell receptor beta chain was obtained from a study of blood T cell repertoires in COVID-19 (dated by TCRdb to 2018 to 2021). With respect to the entire study: Samples from collaborators originated in the United States, Italy and Spain and spanned both the acute and convalescent phases of COVID-19. The prospective study material was composed of cDNA or gDNA derived from T cells, B-cell-depleted T cells, or PBMCs. The repertoires were released in a freely available public database meant as a resource for research on the immune response to SARS-CoV-2. The sample metadata nearly always contained a de-identified subject ID, COVID-19 status, age in years and sex. Samples came from the ongoing ImmuneRACE study (first 160 participants) plus 1,254 subjects from 6 global collaborators. Deeply sampled blood TCRbeta repertoires from subjects exposed to, actively infected with, or recovered from COVID-19 were included in the dataset. Where HLA class I and class II types were available, the types were taken from metadata supplied by the sample provider, not from assay-based typing.

TCRbeta CDR3 regions were amplified from genomic DNA using the immunoSEQ Assay, a bias-controlled multiplex PCR. In the paper's pipeline: Within the assay, amplification of reference gene primers was used to estimate how many nucleated cells each sample contained. To quantify the absolute abundance of each unique TCRbeta CDR3 rearrangement, sequence reads were collapsed and filtered. For each sample, productive Simpson clonality was calculated as the square root of Simpson's diversity index across productive rearrangements. Sourced from immuneACCESS, this table was stored by TCRdb with only in-frame sequences that have V and J called. A share of the clones is absent; for the studies checked, an unresolved V gene accounts for under half, and the remainder has no known explanation. From that table come the V and J calls and clone size; the DNA was used to work out D and trimming. The sample has tens of thousands of clones on record, approximately 82% of them singletons. About 9.4% of the sample is in the top ten clones.

Overall study outcomes, separate from this receptor: The quantity of clinical and demographic metadata differed by source and by participant and was supplied without curation.

Concerning this clone: Its antigen is not yet known. The input lacks base qualities; no much larger clone sits a single base away.

Reading from cysteine to phenylalanine, the CDR3 counts 12 amino acids. Only CDR3 DNA remains: 36 bases, in frame from the first base. Sequences KGHSH (CDR1) and LQKENI (CDR2) are obtained from the germline V gene. V is clipped by 4 bases and J by 3 bases, and the sequence between their germline boundaries is 6 bases long. Each collaborating institution followed its own protocols to collect whole blood in K2EDTA tubes. For TCRbeta analysis, collaborators shipped samples as frozen whole blood, isolated PBMCs, or DNA extracted from either of those sample types. The rearrangement joined TRBV18 to TRBJ1-1; the D gene lacks a confident call. This receptor was taken from a man in his fifties or sixties with acute or convalescent COVID-19. The sequenced material came from peripheral blood. The DNA sequence is given as TGTGCCAGCTCACAGAGGGACACTGAAGCTTTCTTT. Its translation is CASSQRDTEAFF.